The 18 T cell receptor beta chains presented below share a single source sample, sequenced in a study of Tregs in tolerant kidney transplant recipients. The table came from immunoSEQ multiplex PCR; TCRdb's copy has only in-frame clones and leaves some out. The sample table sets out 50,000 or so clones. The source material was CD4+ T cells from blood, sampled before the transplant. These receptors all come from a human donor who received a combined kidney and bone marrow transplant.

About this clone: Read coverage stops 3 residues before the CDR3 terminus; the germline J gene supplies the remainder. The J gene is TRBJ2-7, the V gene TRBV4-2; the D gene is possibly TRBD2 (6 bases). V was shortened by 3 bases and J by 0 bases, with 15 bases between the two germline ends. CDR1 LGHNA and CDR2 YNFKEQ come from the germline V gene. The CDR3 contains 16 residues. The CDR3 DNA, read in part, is TGTGCCAGCAGCCAGTCGCGGGGCTCCGGCTCCTACGAG. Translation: CASSQSRGSGSYE. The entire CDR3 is CASSQSRGSGSYEQYF.

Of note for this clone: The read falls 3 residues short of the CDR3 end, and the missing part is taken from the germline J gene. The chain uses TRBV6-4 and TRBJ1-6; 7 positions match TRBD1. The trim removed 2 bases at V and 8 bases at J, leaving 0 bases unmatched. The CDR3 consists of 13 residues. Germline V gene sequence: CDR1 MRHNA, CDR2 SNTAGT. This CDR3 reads CASSDRGHSPLHF. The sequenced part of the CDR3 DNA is TGTGCCAGCAGTGACAGGGGGCATTCACCC.

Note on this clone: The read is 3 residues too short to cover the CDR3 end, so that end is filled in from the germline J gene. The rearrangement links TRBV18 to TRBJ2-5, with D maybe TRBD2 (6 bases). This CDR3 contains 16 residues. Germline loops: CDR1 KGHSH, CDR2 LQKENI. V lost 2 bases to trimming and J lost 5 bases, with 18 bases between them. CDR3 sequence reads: CASSPVPFGGRETQYF. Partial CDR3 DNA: TGTGCCAGCTCACCAGTCCCATTCGGGGGACGGGAGACC.

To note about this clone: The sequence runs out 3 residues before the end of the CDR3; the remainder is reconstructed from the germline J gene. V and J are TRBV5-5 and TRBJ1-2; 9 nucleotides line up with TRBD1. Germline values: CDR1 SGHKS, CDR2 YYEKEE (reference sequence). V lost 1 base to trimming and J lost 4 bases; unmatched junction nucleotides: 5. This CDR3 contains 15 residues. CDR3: CASSLLGQGPYGYTF. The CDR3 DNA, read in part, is TGTGCCAGCAGCTTGCTGGGACAGGGACCCTATGGC.

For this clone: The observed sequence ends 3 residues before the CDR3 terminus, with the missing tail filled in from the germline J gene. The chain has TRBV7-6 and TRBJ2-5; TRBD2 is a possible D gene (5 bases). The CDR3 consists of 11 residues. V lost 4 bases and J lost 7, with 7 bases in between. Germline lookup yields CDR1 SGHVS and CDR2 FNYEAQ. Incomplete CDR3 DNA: TGTGCCAGCAGCTCACGGGGGACC. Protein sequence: CASSSRGT. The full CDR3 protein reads CASSSRGTQYF.

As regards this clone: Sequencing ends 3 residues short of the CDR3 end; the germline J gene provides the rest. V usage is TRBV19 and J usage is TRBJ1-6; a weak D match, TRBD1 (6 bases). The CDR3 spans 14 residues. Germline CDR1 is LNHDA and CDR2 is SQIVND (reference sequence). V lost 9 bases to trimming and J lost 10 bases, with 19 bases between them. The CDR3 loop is CASQSWGLRSPLHF. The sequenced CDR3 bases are TGTGCCAGCCAAAGTTGGGGGCTTCGGTCACCC.

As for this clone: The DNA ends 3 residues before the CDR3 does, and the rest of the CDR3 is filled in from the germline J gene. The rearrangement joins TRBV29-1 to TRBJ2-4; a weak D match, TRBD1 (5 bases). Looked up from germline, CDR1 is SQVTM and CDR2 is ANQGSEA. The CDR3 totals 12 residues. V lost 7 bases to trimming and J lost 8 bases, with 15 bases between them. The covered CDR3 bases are TGCAGCGCCGGGCCCAGGGAAGACATT. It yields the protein CSAGPREDI. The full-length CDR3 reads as CSAGPREDIQYF.

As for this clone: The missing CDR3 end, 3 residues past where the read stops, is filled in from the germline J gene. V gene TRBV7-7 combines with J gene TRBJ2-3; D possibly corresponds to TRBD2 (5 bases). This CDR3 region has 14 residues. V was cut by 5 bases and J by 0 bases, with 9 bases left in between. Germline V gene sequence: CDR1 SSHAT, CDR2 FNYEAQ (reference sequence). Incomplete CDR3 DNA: TGTGCCAGCAGCCCTGGACTGAGCACAGATACG. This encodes CASSPGLSTDT. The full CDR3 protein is CASSPGLSTDTQYF.

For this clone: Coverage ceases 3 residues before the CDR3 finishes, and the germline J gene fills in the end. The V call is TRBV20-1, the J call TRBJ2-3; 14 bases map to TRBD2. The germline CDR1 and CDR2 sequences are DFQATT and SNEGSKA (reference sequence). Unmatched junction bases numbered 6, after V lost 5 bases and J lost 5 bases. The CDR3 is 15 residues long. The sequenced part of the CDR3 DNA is TGCAGTGCTGACACGACTAGCGGGAGGGGAGATACG. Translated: CSADTTSGRGDT. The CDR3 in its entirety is CSADTTSGRGDTQYF.

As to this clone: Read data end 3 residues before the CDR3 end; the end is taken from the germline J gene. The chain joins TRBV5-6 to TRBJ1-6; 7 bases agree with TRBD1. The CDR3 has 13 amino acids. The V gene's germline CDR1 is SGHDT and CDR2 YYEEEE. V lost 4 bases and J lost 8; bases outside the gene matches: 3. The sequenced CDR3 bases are TGTGCCAGCAGCCGACAGGGCGATTCACCC. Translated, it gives CASSRQGDSP. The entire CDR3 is CASSRQGDSPLHF.

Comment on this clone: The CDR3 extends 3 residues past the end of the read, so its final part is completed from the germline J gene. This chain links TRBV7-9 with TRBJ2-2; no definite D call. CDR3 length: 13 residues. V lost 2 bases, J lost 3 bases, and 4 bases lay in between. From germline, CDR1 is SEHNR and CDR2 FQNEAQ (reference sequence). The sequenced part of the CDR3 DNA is TGTGCCAGCAGCTTACTAGACACCGGGGAG. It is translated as CASSLLDTGE. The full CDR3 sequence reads CASSLLDTGELFF.

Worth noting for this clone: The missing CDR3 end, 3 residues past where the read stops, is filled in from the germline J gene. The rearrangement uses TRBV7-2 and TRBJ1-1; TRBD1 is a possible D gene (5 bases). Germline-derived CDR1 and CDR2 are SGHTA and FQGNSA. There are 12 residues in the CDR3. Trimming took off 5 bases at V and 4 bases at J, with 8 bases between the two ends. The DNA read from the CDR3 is TGTGCCAGCAGCCCCCAGGGCACTGAA. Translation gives CASSPQGTE. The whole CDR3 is CASSPQGTEAFF.

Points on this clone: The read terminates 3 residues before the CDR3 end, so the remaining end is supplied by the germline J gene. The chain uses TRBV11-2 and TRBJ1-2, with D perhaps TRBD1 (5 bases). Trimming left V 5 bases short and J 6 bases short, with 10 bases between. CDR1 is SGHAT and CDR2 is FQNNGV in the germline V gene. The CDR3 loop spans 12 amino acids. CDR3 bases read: TGTGCCAGCAGCCAGGGATTGGATGGC. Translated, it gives CASSQGLDG. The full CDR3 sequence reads CASSQGLDGYTF.

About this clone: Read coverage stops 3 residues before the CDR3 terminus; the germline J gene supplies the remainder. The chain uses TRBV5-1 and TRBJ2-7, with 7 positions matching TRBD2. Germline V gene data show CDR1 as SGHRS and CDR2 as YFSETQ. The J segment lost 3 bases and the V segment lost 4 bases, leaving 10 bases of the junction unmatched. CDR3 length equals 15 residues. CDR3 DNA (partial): TGCGCCAGCAGCGACTCAACTAGCGCCCGCTACGAG. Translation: CASSDSTSARYE. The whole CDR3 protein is CASSDSTSARYEQYF.

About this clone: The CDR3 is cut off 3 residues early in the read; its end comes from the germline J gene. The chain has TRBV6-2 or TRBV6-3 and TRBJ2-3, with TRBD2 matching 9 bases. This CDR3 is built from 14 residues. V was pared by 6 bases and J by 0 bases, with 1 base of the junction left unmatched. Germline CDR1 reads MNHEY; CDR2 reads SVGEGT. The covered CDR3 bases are TGTGCCAGCAGGCTAGCGGGAAGCACAGATACG. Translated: CASRLAGSTDT. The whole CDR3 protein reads CASRLAGSTDTQYF.

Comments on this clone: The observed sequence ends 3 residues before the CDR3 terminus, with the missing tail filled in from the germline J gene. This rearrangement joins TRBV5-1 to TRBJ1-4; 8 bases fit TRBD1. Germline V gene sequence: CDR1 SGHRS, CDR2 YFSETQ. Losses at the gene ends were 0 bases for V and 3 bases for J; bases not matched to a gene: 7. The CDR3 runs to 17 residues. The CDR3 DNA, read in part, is TGCGCCAGCAGCTTGGCCCCAGGGGGCTTGTCTAATGAAAAA. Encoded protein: CASSLAPGGLSNEK. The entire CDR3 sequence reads CASSLAPGGLSNEKLFF.

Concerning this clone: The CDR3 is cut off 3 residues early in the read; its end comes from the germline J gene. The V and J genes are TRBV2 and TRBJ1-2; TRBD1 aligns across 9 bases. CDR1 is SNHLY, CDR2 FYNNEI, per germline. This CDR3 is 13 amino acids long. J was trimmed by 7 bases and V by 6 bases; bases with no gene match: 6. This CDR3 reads CASSAQGASGYTF. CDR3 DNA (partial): TGTGCCAGCAGCGCACAGGGGGCTTCTGGC.

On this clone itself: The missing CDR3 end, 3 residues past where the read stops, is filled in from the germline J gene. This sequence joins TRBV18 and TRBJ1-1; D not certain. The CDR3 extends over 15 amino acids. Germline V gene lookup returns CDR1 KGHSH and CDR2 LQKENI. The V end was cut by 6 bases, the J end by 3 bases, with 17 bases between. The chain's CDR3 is CASSYHPTVDTEAFF. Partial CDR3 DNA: TGTGCCAGCTCCTATCACCCCACAGTGGACACTGAA.